The rows below give T cell receptor beta chains drawn from one sample of a study of cytotoxic CD8 clonotypes in ibrutinib-treated CLL. Libraries were prepared by immunoSEQ multiplex PCR; TCRdb keeps only in-frame clonotypes and omits some of them. The sample consists of roughly 250,000 clones, 70% of them appearing once. Here the sequenced sample was PBMCs, taken after 24 months of ibrutinib treatment. The source is a human donor with chronic lymphocytic leukemia. Each CDR3 is given with its conserved first and last residue. A D gene is named only where the DNA matches it firmly. Size tells how often a clone was seen (once, few, many) or the class of an expanded clone, and some rows leave it out.

. TRBJ2-6 TRBV14 TRBD1 TGTGCCAGCAGCTTGCCGACAGGGGGCGCGAGTGGGGCCAACGTCCTGACTTTC CASSLPTGGASGANVLTF
. TRBJ2-1 TRBV27 TRBD2 TGTGCCAGCAGTTTATCGGGCCTAGCGGGGGATGAGCAGTTCTTC CASSLSGLAGDEQFF
. TRBJ2-2 TRBV9 TRBD2 TGTGCCAGCAGCGCCCTAACTAGCGGGAGGTCGTCACGGAACACCGGGGAGCTGTTTTTT CASSALTSGRSSRNTGELFF
. TRBJ1-5 TRBV7-8 . TGTGCCAGCAGCTTAACGTTCGTGGATCAGCCCCAGCATTTT CASSLTFVDQPQHF
. TRBJ1-4 TRBV30 . TGTGCCTGGAGCCGGGGCCATGCCAATGAAAAACTGTTTTTT CAWSRGHANEKLFF
. TRBJ1-6 TRBV9 TRBD1 TGTGCCAGCAGTCTGACAGGGGGCGATTCACCCCTCCACTTT CASSLTGGDSPLHF
. TRBJ2-7 TRBV7-9 . TGTGCCAGCAGTTATACAGGGTACGAGCAGTACTTC CASSYTGYEQYF
many TRBJ2-2 TRBV11-2 . TGTGCCAGCAGCCAGGGGAGAAGGCCGCTTAACACCGGGGAGCTGTTTTTT CASSQGRRPLNTGELFF
. TRBJ2-1 TRBV30 . TGTGCCTGGAGTTCGTGGGGCAATGAGCAGTTCTTC CAWSSWGNEQFF
. TRBJ2-7 TRBV30 . TGTGCCTGGAATTGGGGTTTTGAGTACGAGCAGTACTTC CAWNWGFEYEQYF
. TRBJ2-3 TRBV19 TRBD1 TGTGCCAGTAGTATAGGACAGGGGGCAAAAGATACGCAGTATTTT CASSIGQGAKDTQYF
. TRBJ2-1 TRBV7-6 TRBD2 TGTGCCAGCAGCTTAGGGACTAGTTCAGGCAATGAGCAGTTCTTC CASSLGTSSGNEQFF